This T cell receptor (beta chain) was sequenced during a study of OX40 agonist ivuxolimab in advanced cancers. As for the study in general: Participants averaged about 60 years of age (range roughly 23 to 90) and were 82.7% male.

Clones were read by immunoSEQ multiplex PCR, and TCRdb kept only the in-frame ones, dropping some. Counted here are about 80,000 clones, around 90% occurring once; the ten biggest clones make up around 2%. This TCR came from an adult with an advanced solid tumor such as melanoma, head and neck, liver or kidney cancer. Sequences were derived from CD4+ or CD8+ T cells sorted from blood, sampled in a trial of the OX40 agonist ivuxolimab.

DNA of the CDR3: TGTGCCAGCTCCGGGACTGGGACGTTGACAGATACGCAGTATTTT. Protein sequence: CASSGTGTLTDTQYF. The chain is built from TRBV18 and TRBJ2-3; D perhaps matches TRBD2 (6 bases). The CDR3 has 15 amino acids. Germline-derived CDR1 and CDR2 are KGHSH and LQKENI. The germline V and J ends were trimmed by 6 bases and 3 bases, with 16 bases remaining between them.